These 6 T cell receptor beta chains were sequenced from one sample in a study of T cell repertoires in cytomegalovirus infection. No antigen is known for these receptors. TCRdb recomputed calls from the reads with MiXCR, one row per CDR3 protein. The sample lists about 770,000 distinct CDR3 sequences, approximately 32% seen once, with 13% in the top ten. The sequences come from cultured CD8+ T cells from PBMCs, collected from culture after CMV antigen stimulation. Receptor source: a human donor in good health (CMV status not recorded). Some clones in this sample may be carry-over from other donors' samples.

The genes are TRBV4-1 and TRBJ1-5, with 8 positions matching TRBD1. Germline CDR1 MGHRA, CDR2 YSYEKL. V was clipped by 4 bases and J by 4 bases; unmatched bases: 3. CDR3 length: 14 amino acids. The CDR3 sequence: CASSRTGMNQPQHF. CDR3 nucleotides: TGCGCCAGCAGCCGGACAGGGATGAATCAGCCCCAGCATTTT.

CDR3 bases: TGTGCCAGCGGGAGGGACGAGCAGTACGTC. This encodes CASGRDEQYV. The V call is TRBV6-1, the J call TRBJ2-7, with TRBD2 matching 7 bases. Germline CDR1 is MNHNS and CDR2 is SASEGT. The CDR3 has 10 amino acids. With V trimmed by 8 bases and J by 5 bases, 0 bases remained unmatched.

The sample holds a few counts of this clonotype. The chain carries TRBV11-3 and TRBJ2-3; D unresolved. Germline CDR1 is SGHNT and CDR2 is YENEEA. Between the trimmed V and J ends, which lost 10 bases and 7 bases, there was a span of 18 bases. The CDR3 covers 13 residues. CDR3 sequence: CATRKGEGHTQYF. The CDR3 region has the DNA TGTGCCACCCGTAAGGGCGAAGGTCATACGCAGTATTTT. The complete variable domain, with remaining parts taken from reference TRBV11-3 and TRBJ2-3, reads EAGVVQSPRYKIIEKKQPVAFWCNPISGHNTLYWYLQNLGQGPELLIRYENEEAVDDSQLPKDRFSAERLKGVDSTLKIQPAELGDSAVYLCATRKGEGHTQYFGPGTRLTVL.

The gene calls are TRBV12-3 or TRBV12-4 and TRBJ2-1; D remains unclear. The CDR3 totals 15 residues. The V end lost 6 bases, the J end lost 6 bases, and 18 bases lay between the germline ends. This CDR3 reads CASSIPPMESNEQFF. In nucleotides, the CDR3 is TGTGCCAGCAGCATCCCGCCTATGGAGTCCAATGAGCAGTTCTTC.

In its sample, this clonotype was seen a few times. V usage is TRBV7-9 and J usage is TRBJ1-4; D possibly corresponds to TRBD1 (5 bases). Germline V CDR1 and CDR2: SEHNR, FQNEAQ (reference sequence). This CDR3 is 17 amino acids long. Deletions cut 4 bases from V and 3 bases from J, with 18 bases between. CDR3 region: CASSSRDGTPANEKLFF. The CDR3, as DNA: TGTGCCAGCAGCTCCAGGGACGGGACTCCGGCTAATGAAAAACTGTTTTTT.

This rearrangement joins TRBV28 to TRBJ2-3; D possibly corresponds to TRBD2 (6 bases). V lost 3 bases and J 1 base, leaving 11 bases between the germline ends. CDR1 and CDR2 (germline): MDHEN, SYDVKM. The length of the CDR3 is 15 residues. The DNA of the CDR3 is TGTGCCAGCAGTTTCATGGTAGCGGGCACAGATACGCAGTATTTT. Protein product: CASSFMVAGTDTQYF. Combining the CDR3 with reference TRBV28 and TRBJ2-3 gives the whole variable domain DVKVTQSSRYLVKRTGEKVFLECVQDMDHENMFWYRQDPGLGLRLIYFSYDVKMKEKGDIPEGYSVSREKKERFSLILESASTNQTSMYLCASSFMVAGTDTQYFGPGTRLTVL.